The clone carrying this T cell receptor beta chain was detected only a few times. Its specificity is unknown. The sample comes from a study of T cells in Graves' hyperthyroidism and ophthalmopathy. Study in general: Peripheral blood was drawn at first diagnosis, prior to all treatment. Study-level results: Ophthalmopathy got predicted by the model a median about six months before its onset.

From RNA transcripts, TCR beta CDR3 regions were amplified. Initially, a first-round RT-PCR of the TCR CDR3 employed the HTBI primer set. TCRdb re-analysed the multiplex PCR reads in MiXCR, keeping a single row per CDR3 protein. This table has 750,000 to 950,000 distinct CDR3 sequences, 38% appearing once. Patients aged 18 to 65 with hyperthyroidism were newly diagnosed, with duration under 2 months. The PBMCs studied were ones that came from about 10 ml fresh peripheral blood. The material sequenced was blood. This clonotype was obtained from a man aged 18 to 30 with Graves' hyperthyroidism.

The CDR3 nucleotides read TGTGCCAGCAGCCCCGGCGGAGGGGATGAAAAACTGTTTTTT. Residues: CASSPGGGDEKLFF. This rearrangement joins TRBV12-3 or TRBV12-4 to TRBJ1-4; tentative D call: TRBD1 (5 bases). Trimming stripped 6 bases from V and 6 bases from J, with 14 bases between. The CDR3 contains 14 residues.